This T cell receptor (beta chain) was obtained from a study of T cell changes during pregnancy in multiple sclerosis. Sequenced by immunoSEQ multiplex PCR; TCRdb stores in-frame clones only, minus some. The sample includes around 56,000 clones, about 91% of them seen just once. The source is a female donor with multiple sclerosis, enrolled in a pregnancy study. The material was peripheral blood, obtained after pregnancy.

The CDR3 region is CASSWGQAYEQYF. Here the CDR3 DNA reads TGCGCCAGCAGCTGGGGACAGGCTTACGAGCAGTACTTC. The chain is built from TRBV5-1 and TRBJ2-7; TRBD1 agrees at 8 bases. Trimming cost V 3 bases and J 4 bases; bases outside gene matches: 3. The CDR3 sequence is 13 residues long. CDR1 and CDR2 (germline): SGHRS, YFSETQ.